This T cell receptor beta chain emerged from a study of blood T cells in healthy people across ages. On the study more broadly: Template switching picked up about one barcoded beta molecule for each two T cells.

Germline V gene lookup returns CDR1 LGHNA and CDR2 YNFKEQ. The CDR3 spans 16 residues. Trimming removed 2 bases from V and 7 bases from J, with 18 bases in between. A J-beta primer mix and a sample-barcoded 5' primer were used in a second PCR of about 7 to 12 cycles. TCRdb ran MiXCR on the 5' RACE reads and lists one entry per CDR3 protein. The data show approximately 1,000,000 distinct CDR3 sequences, more than 40% seen once. Specimen: blood. The chain carries TRBV4-2 and TRBJ2-1; maybe TRBD2 (6 bases). This TCR was sampled from a woman aged 60 to 75 in good health. The CDR3 sequence is CASSQRAELRGNEQFF. The CDR3 DNA follows: TGTGCCAGCAGCCAACGAGCGGAGCTACGGGGGAATGAGCAGTTCTTC.